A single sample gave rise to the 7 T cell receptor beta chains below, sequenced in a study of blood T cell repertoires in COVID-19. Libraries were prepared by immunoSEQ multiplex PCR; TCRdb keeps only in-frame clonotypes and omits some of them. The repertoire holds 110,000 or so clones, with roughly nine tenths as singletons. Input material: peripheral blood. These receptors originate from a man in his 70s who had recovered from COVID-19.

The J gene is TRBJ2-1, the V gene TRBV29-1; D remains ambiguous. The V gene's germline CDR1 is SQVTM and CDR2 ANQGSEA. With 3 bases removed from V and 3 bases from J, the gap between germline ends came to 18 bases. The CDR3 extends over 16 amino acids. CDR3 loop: CSVDGEAWLRYNEQFF. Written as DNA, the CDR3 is TGCAGCGTTGACGGAGAAGCGTGGCTTCGCTACAATGAGCAGTTCTTC.

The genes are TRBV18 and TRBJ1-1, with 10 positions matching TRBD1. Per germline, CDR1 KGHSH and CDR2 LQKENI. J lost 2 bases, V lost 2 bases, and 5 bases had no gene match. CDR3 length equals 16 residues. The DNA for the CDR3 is TGTGCCAGCTCACCATCGGCGACAGGGGGCAACACTGAAGCTTTCTTT. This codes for CASSPSATGGNTEAFF.

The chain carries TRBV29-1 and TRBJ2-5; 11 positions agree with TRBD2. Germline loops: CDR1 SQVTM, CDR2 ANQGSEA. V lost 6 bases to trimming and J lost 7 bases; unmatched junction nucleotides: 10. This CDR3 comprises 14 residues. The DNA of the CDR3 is TGCAGCGTCGGGGGACTAGCGGCCACTGGGACCCAGTACTTC. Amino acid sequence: CSVGGLAATGTQYF.

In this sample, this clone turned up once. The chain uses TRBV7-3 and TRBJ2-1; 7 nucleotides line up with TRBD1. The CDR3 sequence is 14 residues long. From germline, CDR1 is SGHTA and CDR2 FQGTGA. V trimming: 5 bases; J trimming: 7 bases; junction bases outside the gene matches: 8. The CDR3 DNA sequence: TGTGCCAGCAGCCAACGCCGGGACAGTAATGAGCAGTTCTTC. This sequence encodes CASSQRRDSNEQFF.

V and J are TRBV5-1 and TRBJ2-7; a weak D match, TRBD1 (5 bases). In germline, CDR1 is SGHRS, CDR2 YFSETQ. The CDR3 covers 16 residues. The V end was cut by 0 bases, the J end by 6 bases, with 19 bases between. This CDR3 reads CASSLGGQGVGSEQYF. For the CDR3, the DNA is TGCGCCAGCAGCTTGGGGGGCCAGGGTGTAGGCAGCGAGCAGTACTTC.

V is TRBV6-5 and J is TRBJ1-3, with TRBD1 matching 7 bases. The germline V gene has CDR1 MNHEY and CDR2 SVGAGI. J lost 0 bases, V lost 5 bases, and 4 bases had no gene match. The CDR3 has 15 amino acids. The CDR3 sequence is CASSRQGLSGNTIYF. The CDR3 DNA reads TGTGCCAGCAGTCGACAGGGCCTCTCTGGAAACACCATATATTTT.

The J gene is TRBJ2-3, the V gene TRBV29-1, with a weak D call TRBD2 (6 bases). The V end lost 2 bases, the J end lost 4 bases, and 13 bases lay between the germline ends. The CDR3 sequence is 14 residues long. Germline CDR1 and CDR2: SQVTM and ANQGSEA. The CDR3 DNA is TGCAGCGTTGAACAGACTAGTTTCTCAGATACGCAGTATTTT. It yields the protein CSVEQTSFSDTQYF.